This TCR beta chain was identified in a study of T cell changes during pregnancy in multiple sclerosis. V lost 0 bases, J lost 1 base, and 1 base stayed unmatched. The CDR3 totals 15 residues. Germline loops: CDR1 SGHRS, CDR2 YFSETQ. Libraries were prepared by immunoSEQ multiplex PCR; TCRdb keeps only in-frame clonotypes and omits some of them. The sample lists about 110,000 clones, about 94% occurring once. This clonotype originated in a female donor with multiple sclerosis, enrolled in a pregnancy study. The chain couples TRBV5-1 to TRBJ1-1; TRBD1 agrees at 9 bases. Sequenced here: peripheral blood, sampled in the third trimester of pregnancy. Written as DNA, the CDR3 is TGCGCCAGCAGCTTGGGGGACAGGGCGAACACTGAAGCTTTCTTT. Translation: CASSLGDRANTEAFF.